This T cell receptor (beta chain) stems from a study of blood T cell repertoires in COVID-19. Whole-study context: Spain, Italy and the United States supplied samples that represented acute and convalescent COVID-19.

Two negative PCRs, clearance, or symptom resolution characterized the recovered Cohort 3 donors. Sequencing used immunoSEQ multiplex PCR; TCRdb keeps in-frame clones, though not all of them. The top ten clones hold 3.4% of a sample with about 250,000 clones, about 80% of them seen once. Sample: PBMCs or T cells enriched from blood (not recorded which). This TCR was sampled from a man over 45 who had recovered from COVID-19.

The CDR3 protein is CAWSVLRQGYTF. Here the CDR3 DNA reads TGTGCCTGGAGTGTACTGCGGCAGGGCTACACCTTC. The chain recombines TRBV30 with TRBJ1-2, with unresolved D. There are 12 residues in the CDR3. Per the germline V gene, CDR1 is GTSNPN and CDR2 is SVGIG (reference sequence). V was shortened by 0 bases and J by 8 bases, with 10 bases between the two germline ends. The full variable domain, its missing parts supplied by reference TRBV30 and TRBJ1-2, is SQTIHQWPATLVQPVGSPLSLECTVEGTSNPNLYWYRQAAGRGLQLLFYSVGIGQISSEVPQNLSASRPQDRQFILSSKKLLLSDSGFYLCAWSVLRQGYTFGSGTRLTVV.